This T cell receptor (beta chain) was profiled in a study of blood T cell repertoires in COVID-19. Study-wide context: The United States, Italy and Spain provided the acute and convalescent COVID-19 samples. PBMCs, B-cell-depleted T cells, or T cells were the source of the cDNA or gDNA that made up the material.

The protocol was immunoSEQ multiplex PCR, while the TCRdb copy is restricted to in-frame clones and leaves out a portion. Counted here are roughly 170,000 clones, 86% occurring once; the ten biggest clones make up less than 25%. Germline values: CDR1 DFQATT, CDR2 SNEGSKA (reference sequence). The CDR3 spans 11 residues. V usage is TRBV20-1 and J usage is TRBJ1-1; tentative D call: TRBD1 (5 bases). What was sequenced was peripheral blood. The clonotype was recovered from a man in his 70s with active or convalescent COVID-19. The CDR3 spells CRQALGTEAFF. The CDR3 DNA follows: TGCAGACAGGCCTTGGGCACTGAAGCTTTCTTT.